This T cell receptor beta chain came from a study of beta chain features in type 1 diabetes. Findings and limits, study-wide: Naive, central memory and Treg TCRB repertoires seemed to resemble each other more closely in patients than they did in healthy donors. For Type 1 diabetes patients, all four CD4+ subsets carried TCRB CDR3s that were moderately but significantly shorter. Junctions at VDJ sites from type 1 diabetes patients had fewer insertions and more deletions. cDNA-based sequencing might over-represent cells highly expressing TCR.

V lost 1 base, J lost 5 bases, and 6 bases stayed unmatched. The germline V gene encodes CDR1 MNHNS and CDR2 SASEGT. CDR3 length: 16 residues. As for this clone: Its target is unknown.

Purities in excess of 98% were seen in all sorted populations. Expressed TCRB transcripts were sequenced, since all the RNA that had been isolated was reverse transcribed. Sequencing was performed with immunoSEQ multiplex PCR; in TCRdb, only in-frame clones are kept and a portion is missing. The sample holds approximately 160,000 clones, 9% to 12% seen once. The receptor comes from a man aged 25 to 40 with type 1 diabetes. The rearrangement links TRBV6-1 to TRBJ2-1; TRBD2 aligns across 9 bases. The sequencing sample was made of central memory CD4+ T cells from blood. The CDR3 DNA follows: TGTGCCAGCAGTGAAGACCCTAGCGGGATCCACAATGAGCAGTTCTTC. Amino acid sequence: CASSEDPSGIHNEQFF.